This TCR beta chain was sequenced during a study of shared clonotypes between healthy human individuals. Across the study: Each donor contributed plates that comprised three CD4 naive, three CD4 memory, two CD8 naive and one CD8 memory.

As regards this clone: Its antigen is currently unknown. Other nucleotide sequences in the sample specify the same CDR3.

The V and J ends lost 3 bases and 4 bases, in that order; junction bases with no gene match: 0. CDR1 is KGHSH and CDR2 is LQKENI in the germline V gene. The CDR3 has 13 residues. Original handling: Quality scores were absent from the junction-only immunoSEQ sequences, so filtering differed. The data were produced by immunoSEQ multiplex PCR, yet TCRdb's version contains in-frame clones alone and is incomplete. The V and J calls and clone size are taken from that table; D and trimming were inferred from the DNA. This table holds under 2.5 million clones, about nine tenths found once. General study results and limits: In general, naive subsets displayed greater estimated richness than memory subsets did. Owing to a small donor count, the genetic and exposure-history diversity represented was limited.

This chain joins TRBV18 and TRBJ2-1; TRBD2 matches at 7 bases. The clonotype originates from a man aged 18 to 29 in good health. Some clones in this sample may be carry-over from other donors' samples. The source material was naive CD4+ T cells from PBMCs. As to subset: CD45RA+ positively selected. The CDR3 is CASSPGLYNEQFF. As DNA, the CDR3 is TGTGCCAGCTCACCGGGACTATACAATGAGCAGTTCTTC.